Listed below are T cell receptor beta chains from one sample, sequenced in a study of cytomegalovirus exposure and HLA in healthy donors. Sequenced by immunoSEQ multiplex PCR; TCRdb stores in-frame clones only, minus some. The sample lists over 95,000 clones, 60% to 80% occurring once. The sequenced sample was PBMCs. These receptors all stem from a human donor in good health. The CDR3 runs from the conserved cysteine through the conserved F or W. D genes are given only for firm matches. The listing skips clone size in some rows; elsewhere it reads once, few, many or a size class.

CDR3aa,CDR3nt,abundance,j_gene,d_gene,v_gene
CASSESRGLQETQYF,TGCGCCAGCAGTGAGTCACGGGGACTCCAAGAGACCCAGTACTTC,.,TRBJ2-5,.,TRBV10-1
CATSTRTGGSGNTIYF,TGTGCCACCAGCACGAGGACAGGGGGCAGTGGAAACACCATATATTTT,few,TRBJ1-3,TRBD1,TRBV15
CASSYSRLAGEQYF,TGTGCCAGCAGTTACTCCAGACTAGCGGGCGAGCAGTACTTC,.,TRBJ2-7,TRBD2,TRBV6-5
CASSQRGAYEQYF,TGTGCCAGCAGTCAGCGAGGAGCCTACGAGCAGTACTTC,.,TRBJ2-7,.,TRBV27
CASSRGLAGDTDTQYF,TGTGCTAGCAGCCGGGGACTAGCGGGGGACACAGATACGCAGTATTTT,.,TRBJ2-3,TRBD2,TRBV7-7
CASTSGAGGSYNEQFF,TGTGCCAGCACCTCTGGGGCGGGGGGCTCCTACAATGAGCAGTTCTTC,.,TRBJ2-1,TRBD2,TRBV9
CASRTRLAGNEQFF,TGTGCCAGCAGAACCAGACTAGCGGGTAATGAGCAGTTCTTC,.,TRBJ2-1,TRBD2,TRBV7-2
CASSFQGASTDTQYF,TGTGCCAGCAGTTTCCAGGGGGCTAGCACAGATACGCAGTATTTT,.,TRBJ2-3,TRBD1,TRBV27
CASSLAGSVSGANVLTF,TGCGCCAGCAGCTTGGCAGGGTCTGTCTCTGGGGCCAACGTCCTGACTTTC,.,TRBJ2-6,.,TRBV5-1
CASSQDLEKRRGYTF,TGCGCCAGCAGCCAAGATTTGGAGAAGCGGCGTGGCTACACCTTC,.,TRBJ1-2,.,TRBV4-3
CASSLPGVSNQPQHF,TGTGCCAGCAGTTTACCAGGGGTGAGCAATCAGCCCCAGCATTTT,.,TRBJ1-5,.,TRBV28
CASSQVSRQGGQPQHF,TGCGCCAGCAGCCAAGTTAGTAGGCAGGGTGGTCAGCCCCAGCATTTT,.,TRBJ1-5,.,TRBV4-1
CASSYSRGLADTQYF,TGTGCCAGCAGTTACTCGAGGGGGCTGGCAGATACGCAGTATTTT,.,TRBJ2-3,TRBD1,TRBV6-8
CASSEGGATEAFF,TGCGCCAGCAGCGAGGGGGGGGCCACTGAAGCTTTCTTT,.,TRBJ1-1,.,TRBV5-1
CASSFFDRTNYGYTF,TGTGCCAGCAGCTTCTTTGACAGAACTAACTATGGCTACACCTTC,.,TRBJ1-2,.,TRBV7-2
CASSLARGRETQYF,TGTGCCAGCAGCTTAGCACGGGGGAGAGAGACCCAGTACTTC,.,TRBJ2-5,.,TRBV11-2
CASSRDRQETQYF,TGTGCCAGCAGTAGGGACAGACAAGAGACCCAGTACTTC,.,TRBJ2-5,TRBD1,TRBV6-1
CASSLARAEGGYTF,TGTGCCAGCAGCTTAGCGAGGGCAGAGGGTGGCTACACCTTC,once,TRBJ1-2,.,TRBV7-9
CASSEVQGGTEAFF,TGCGCCAGCAGTGAGGTCCAGGGAGGTACTGAAGCTTTCTTT,few,TRBJ1-1,.,TRBV5-1
CASSLGGGGPNQPQHF,TGTGCCAGCAGCTTGGGCGGCGGGGGACCCAATCAGCCCCAGCATTTT,.,TRBJ1-5,.,TRBV5-4
CASSRRTRDEQFF,TGCGCCAGCAGCCGACGGACTAGAGATGAGCAGTTCTTC,.,TRBJ2-1,TRBD2,TRBV5-1
CASSQVNSPGETQYF,TGTGCCAGCAGCCAAGTGAACAGCCCGGGGGAGACCCAGTACTTC,.,TRBJ2-5,.,TRBV14
CASSLAGGQGVYEQYF,TGCGCCAGCAGCTTGGCCGGGGGACAGGGGGTGTACGAGCAGTACTTC,.,TRBJ2-7,TRBD1,TRBV5-1
CASSFLTGGQNEQFF,TGTGCCAGCAGTTTTTTGACGGGGGGGCAGAATGAGCAGTTCTTC,.,TRBJ2-1,TRBD2,TRBV28
CASSPGQGNTEAFF,TGTGCCAGCAGCCCGGGACAGGGGAACACTGAAGCTTTCTTT,.,TRBJ1-1,TRBD1,TRBV7-9
CASSYRWAWTGELFF,TGTGCCAGCAGTTACCGTTGGGCCTGGACCGGGGAGCTGTTTTTT,.,TRBJ2-2,.,TRBV6-5
CASSLRGGITRSDTQYF,TGTGCCAGCAGCTTACGGGGGGGGATAACAAGGTCGGATACGCAGTATTTT,once,TRBJ2-3,TRBD2,TRBV11-1
CASSLDATGLNGGYTF,TGTGCCAGCAGCTTAGACGCAACAGGGTTAAACGGTGGCTACACCTTC,.,TRBJ1-2,.,TRBV7-2
CASSVEEGQPQHF,TGTGCCAGCAGCGTAGAAGAGGGTCAGCCCCAGCATTTT,.,TRBJ1-5,.,TRBV9
CASSPRGGWTGVDTQYF,TGTGCCAGCAGCCCCCGGGGTGGGTGGACAGGGGTAGATACGCAGTATTTT,once,TRBJ2-3,TRBD1,TRBV7-2
CASSVDGNSYEQYF,TGCGCCAGCAGCGTGGACGGGAACTCCTACGAGCAGTACTTC,.,TRBJ2-7,.,TRBV5-1
CASSPHRTSGSKNIQYF,TGTGCCAGCAGTCCTCACCGGACTAGTGGGTCCAAAAACATTCAGTACTTC,.,TRBJ2-4,TRBD2,TRBV27
CATSRETDSYNSPLHF,TGTGCCACCAGCAGAGAGACTGACTCCTATAATTCACCCCTCCACTTT,.,TRBJ1-6,.,TRBV15
CASSQEIGGNQPQHF,TGTGCCAGCAGCCAAGAGATCGGGGGAAATCAGCCCCAGCATTTT,.,TRBJ1-5,.,TRBV4-2
CASSVAPGQNYGYTF,TGTGCCAGCAGCGTAGCCCCAGGACAGAACTATGGCTACACCTTC,.,TRBJ1-2,.,TRBV9
CASSELEAESMNTEAFF,TGTGCCAGCAGTGAATTGGAGGCAGAATCAATGAACACTGAAGCTTTCTTT,few,TRBJ1-1,.,TRBV6-1
CASSVLPGSSGANVLTF,TGCGCCAGCAGCGTGCTGCCCGGGAGCTCTGGGGCCAACGTCCTGACTTTC,.,TRBJ2-6,.,TRBV5-1
CASSYSGGNEKLFF,TGTGCCAGCAGTTACTCGGGGGGAAATGAAAAACTGTTTTTT,medium-sized,TRBJ1-4,.,TRBV6-5